This T cell receptor beta chain came from a study of CD8+CD57+ T cells in acquired aplastic anemia. As for the study in general: Sorted cells (CD4+ and CD8+) yielded DNA amounts that averaged approximately 3.2 ug.

Patients who underwent sequencing had shown CD8+CD57+ cell expansion by flow cytometry. At the time of blood sampling, patients had not yet received any therapy. Germline V gene sequence: CDR1 MNHNY, CDR2 SVGAGI (reference sequence). With 6 bases clipped from V and 4 bases from J, the junction kept 5 bases outside the gene matches. The CDR3 totals 13 residues. Genomic DNA templated the TCR beta VDJ and CDR3 profiling. TCRdb reprocessed the reads via MiXCR and lists one record per CDR3 protein. The sample has approximately 220,000 distinct CDR3 sequences, 47% seen once; the top ten hold over 7.5%. This chain connects TRBV6-6 to TRBJ2-5; 7 positions agree with TRBD1. Sequences were obtained from sorted CD4+, CD8+, or CD8+CD57+ T cells (not recorded which) from PBMCs. The TCR sequence derives from a human donor with aplastic anemia. Written as DNA, the CDR3 is TGTGCCAGCAGGAAGGGGGCCCCAGAGACCCAGTACTTC. Translation gives CASRKGAPETQYF.